Listed here are 19 T cell receptor beta chains from one sample, sequenced in a study of CD8 T cells in Susac syndrome. The authors reverse transcribed roughly 0.5 to 1 ug RNA with random hexamers. TCRdb re-analysed the immunoSEQ multiplex PCR reads in MiXCR, keeping a single row per CDR3 protein. Altogether 150,000 or so distinct CDR3 sequences are present, approximately 95% being singletons, with the ten largest covering around 0.15%. The specimen sequenced was CD4+ T cells from PBMCs. All receptors come from a human donor with Susac syndrome.

The rearrangement uses TRBV29-1 and TRBJ2-1; 12 nucleotides agree with TRBD1. The CDR3 consists of 15 residues. V was clipped by 6 bases and J by 7 bases; unmatched bases: 10. Germline V gene sequence: CDR1 SQVTM, CDR2 ANQGSEA. CDR3 sequence: CSVNFRDRGRNEQFF. The CDR3 DNA reads as TGCAGCGTGAATTTCCGGGACAGGGGGCGGAATGAGCAGTTCTTC.

The genes are TRBV11-1 and TRBJ2-7, with 11 bases lining up with TRBD2. V shed 2 bases and J 4 bases; nucleotides not matched to a gene: 13. The CDR3 is made up of 18 amino acids. From germline, CDR1 is SGHAT and CDR2 FQDESV (reference sequence). The CDR3 coding sequence is TGTGCCAGCAGCTTAACCACTCCGGGACTAGCGGATCCTTACGAGCAGTACTTC. Amino acids: CASSLTTPGLADPYEQYF.

The gene calls are TRBV7-2 and TRBJ2-3; TRBD2 matches at 7 bases. The trim removed 1 base at V and 0 bases at J, leaving 1 base unmatched. This CDR3 contains 15 residues. Germline CDR1 is SGHTA and CDR2 is FQGNSA. The CDR3 loop is CASSLGTRSTDTQYF. In DNA form, the CDR3 reads TGTGCCAGCAGCTTAGGGACTAGAAGCACAGATACGCAGTATTTT.

The gene calls are TRBV7-9 and TRBJ2-1; 9 positions agree with TRBD2. The junction had 8 bases not matched to a gene; V was cut back by 4 bases and J by 4 bases. Germline V gene lookup returns CDR1 SEHNR and CDR2 FQNEAQ (reference sequence). The CDR3 consists of 16 residues. The CDR3: CASSSGFSGGYNEQFF. The CDR3 DNA sequence: TGTGCCAGCAGCTCGGGGTTTAGCGGGGGATACAATGAGCAGTTCTTC.

The chain employs TRBV4-3 and TRBJ2-7; weak D call: TRBD2 (5 bases). V was shortened by 0 bases and J by 3 bases, with 9 bases between the two germline ends. Germline CDR1 is LGHNA and CDR2 is YSLEER. This CDR3 comprises 14 residues. The CDR3 region has the DNA TGCGCCAGCAGCCAAGACTTGGGAGTCTACGAGCAGTACTTC. It encodes CASSQDLGVYEQYF.

This chain uses TRBV20-1 with TRBJ1-5; D call uncertain. CDR1 is DFQATT and CDR2 is SNEGSKA in the germline V gene (reference sequence). Trimming left V 4 bases short and J 4 bases short, with 11 bases between. The CDR3 spans 13 residues. The CDR3 loop reads CSANLSPNQPQHF. The CDR3 coding sequence is TGCAGTGCTAACCTAAGCCCAAATCAGCCCCAGCATTTT.

This rearrangement joins TRBV20-1 to TRBJ2-7; 10 bases match TRBD2. Germline V gives CDR1 DFQATT, CDR2 SNEGSKA (reference sequence). After removal of 3 bases from V and 3 bases from J, the junction contained 5 bases not matched to a gene. The CDR3 extends over 14 amino acids. The CDR3 is CSASMSSGSYEQYF. As DNA, the CDR3 is TGCAGTGCTAGTATGTCTAGCGGGAGCTACGAGCAGTACTTC.

The V and J genes are TRBV9 and TRBJ2-7; D might be TRBD1 (6 bases). Per the germline V gene, CDR1 is SGDLS and CDR2 is YYNGEE. V lost 7 bases and J lost 4, with 15 bases in between. This CDR3 is built from 13 residues. The CDR3 is CASSPTGAYEQYF. The DNA of the CDR3 is TGTGCCAGCTCCCCGACAGGAGCTTACGAGCAGTACTTC.

The chain couples TRBV20-1 to TRBJ2-1, with D possibly matching TRBD2 (6 bases). This CDR3 is 12 amino acids long. CDR1 DFQATT and CDR2 SNEGSKA come from the germline V gene (reference sequence). The germline V and J ends were trimmed by 6 bases and 4 bases, with 10 bases remaining between them. DNA for the CDR3: TGCAGTGCCGCGACTAGGTACAATGAGCAGTTCTTC. It codes for CSAATRYNEQFF.

The chain combines TRBV7-9 with TRBJ2-3; TRBD2 matches 8 bases. J lost 1 base, V lost 4 bases, and 7 bases had no gene match. Germline assignment: CDR1 SEHNR and CDR2 FQNEAQ (reference sequence). The CDR3 is 16 amino acids. CDR3: CASSSLAGSRTDTQYF. The CDR3 nucleotides read TGTGCCAGCAGCTCCCTAGCGGGTAGCCGCACAGATACGCAGTATTTT.

V usage is TRBV3-1 and J usage is TRBJ2-3; D gene unclear. The V and J ends lost 4 bases and 1 base respectively, with 9 bases between them. The CDR3 has 14 residues. Germline values: CDR1 LGHDT, CDR2 YNNKEL (reference sequence). CDR3 sequence (DNA): TGTGCCAGCAGCCTACGTGTTGGCACAGATACGCAGTATTTT. It encodes CASSLRVGTDTQYF.

The chain uses TRBV6-1 and TRBJ2-3, with 9 bases aligning to TRBD2. Germline CDR1 MNHNS, CDR2 SASEGT. The CDR3 totals 19 residues. Losses at the gene ends were 6 bases for V and 5 bases for J; bases not matched to a gene: 21. The CDR3 reads CASRRRLAGHGVTQDTQYF. The DNA for the CDR3 is TGTGCCAGCAGAAGGAGGCTAGCGGGACATGGGGTAACACAAGATACGCAGTATTTT.

V usage is TRBV9 and J usage is TRBJ1-1, with D unclear. This CDR3 has 14 amino acids. V was shortened by 4 bases and J by 5 bases, with 15 bases between the two germline ends. The V gene's germline CDR1 is SGDLS and CDR2 YYNGEE. Written as DNA, the CDR3 is TGTGCCAGCAGCCTAATCGGGGTATGGACTGAAGCTTTCTTT. Translated: CASSLIGVWTEAFF.

V usage is TRBV11-2 and J usage is TRBJ2-2; 10 bases are shared with TRBD1. The germline V gene encodes CDR1 SGHAT and CDR2 FQNNGV. This CDR3 spans 16 amino acids. Trimming took 3 bases from V and 6 from J; bases not matched to a gene: 7. The CDR3 DNA reads as TGTGCCAGCAGCTTGAGACAGGGGGCATGGTCCGGGGAGCTGTTTTTT. Residues: CASSLRQGAWSGELFF.

The chain combines TRBV25-1 with TRBJ2-5; a weak D match, TRBD1 (5 bases). Germline CDR1 MGHDK, CDR2 SYGVNS. The V and J ends lost 4 bases and 4 bases respectively, with 16 bases between them. CDR3 length equals 15 residues. The chain's CDR3 is CASSGQVARAETQYF. DNA for the CDR3: TGTGCCAGCAGTGGCCAGGTAGCCAGGGCAGAGACCCAGTACTTC.

The J gene is TRBJ2-6, the V gene TRBV20-1; 9 nucleotides line up with TRBD1. V shed 6 bases and J 0 bases; nucleotides not matched to a gene: 9. CDR1 and CDR2 from the germline V gene are DFQATT and SNEGSKA (reference sequence). The CDR3 loop spans 17 amino acids. The chain's CDR3 is CSAPGQGQRSGANVLTF. The DNA for the CDR3 is TGCAGTGCCCCCGGACAGGGGCAACGCTCTGGGGCCAACGTCCTGACTTTC.

The chain couples TRBV19 to TRBJ2-5; D is unresolved. Trimming shortened V by 6 bases and J by 5 bases, and 10 bases separated the two germline ends. Per germline, CDR1 LNHDA and CDR2 SQIVND (reference sequence). The CDR3 covers 12 residues. The DNA for the CDR3 is TGTGCCAGTAGCCCATTAGGGGAGACCCAGTACTTC. Protein: CASSPLGETQYF.

The chain uses TRBV5-1 and TRBJ2-2; maybe TRBD1 (5 bases). Germline loops: CDR1 SGHRS, CDR2 YFSETQ. Trimming stripped 3 bases from V and 0 bases from J, with 21 bases between. The CDR3 consists of 19 residues. For the CDR3, the DNA is TGCGCCAGCAGCTCCCAGGGTGCTAGGGGCCACGCGAACACCGGGGAGCTGTTTTTT. Amino acid sequence: CASSSQGARGHANTGELFF.

The V and J genes are TRBV15 and TRBJ1-2; unclear D gene. Looked up from germline, CDR1 is LNHNV and CDR2 is YYDKDF (reference sequence). CDR3 size: 16 residues. V dropped 5 bases and J dropped 4 bases, with 20 bases sitting between them. In nucleotides, the CDR3 is TGTGCCACCAGCCGCCGGACTACGGATCTCCCCTATGGCTACACCTTC. Encoded protein: CATSRRTTDLPYGYTF.